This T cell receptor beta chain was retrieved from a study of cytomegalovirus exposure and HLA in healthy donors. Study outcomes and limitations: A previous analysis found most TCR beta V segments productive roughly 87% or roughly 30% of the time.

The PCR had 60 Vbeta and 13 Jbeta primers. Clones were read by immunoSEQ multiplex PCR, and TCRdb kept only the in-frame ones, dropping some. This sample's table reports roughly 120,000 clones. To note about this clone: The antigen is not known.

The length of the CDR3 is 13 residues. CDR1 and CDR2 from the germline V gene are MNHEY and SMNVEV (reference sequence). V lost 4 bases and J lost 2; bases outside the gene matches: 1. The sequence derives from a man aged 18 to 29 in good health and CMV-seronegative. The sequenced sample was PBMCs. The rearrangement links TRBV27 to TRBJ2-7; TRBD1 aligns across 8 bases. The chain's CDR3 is CASSWTGTYEQYF. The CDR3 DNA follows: TGTGCCAGCAGTTGGACAGGGACCTACGAGCAGTACTTC.